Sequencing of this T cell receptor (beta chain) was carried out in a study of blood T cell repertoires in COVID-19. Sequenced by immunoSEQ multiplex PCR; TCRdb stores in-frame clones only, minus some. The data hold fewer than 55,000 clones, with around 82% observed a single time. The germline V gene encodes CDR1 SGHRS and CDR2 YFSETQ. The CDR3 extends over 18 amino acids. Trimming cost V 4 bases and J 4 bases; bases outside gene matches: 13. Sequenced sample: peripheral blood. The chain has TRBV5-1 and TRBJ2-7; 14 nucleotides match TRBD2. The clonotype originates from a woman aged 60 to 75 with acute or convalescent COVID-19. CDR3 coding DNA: TGCGCCAGCAGCACCCGACTAGCGGGAGGGGGTGTAGGTTACGAGCAGTACTTC. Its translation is CASSTRLAGGGVGYEQYF.